This TCR beta chain stems from a study of T cell changes during pregnancy in multiple sclerosis. TCRdb's table, derived via immunoSEQ multiplex PCR, lists solely in-frame clones and lacks some. The sample gives some 77,000 clones, approximately 94% of which show up once; 0.21% is in the top ten. In germline, CDR1 is LNHDA, CDR2 SQIVND (reference sequence). The CDR3 spans 16 residues. V lost 4 bases, J lost 3 bases, and 18 bases lay in between. The sequencing used CD4+ T cells from peripheral blood mononuclear cells, collected before pregnancy. This clonotype originated in a female donor with multiple sclerosis, enrolled in a pregnancy study. This sequence joins TRBV19 and TRBJ2-5; maybe TRBD2 (5 bases). The CDR3 loop reads CASSTYTEDYKETQYF. For the CDR3, the DNA is TGTGCCAGTAGTACGTACACGGAGGATTACAAAGAGACCCAGTACTTC.